This T cell receptor (beta chain) was profiled in a study of T cells after yellow fever vaccination. Germline V lookup: CDR1 MNHNS, CDR2 SASEGT. The CDR3 is 15 residues long. The junction had 8 bases not matched to a gene; V was cut back by 8 bases and J by 4 bases. MiXCR, run by TCRdb on the 5' RACE reads, gives a single entry per CDR3 protein. Of 160,000 or so distinct CDR3 sequences listed, around 7.3% were seen once; the top ten hold approximately 2.4%. The rearrangement uses TRBV6-1 and TRBJ1-6, with 7 bases lining up with TRBD1. The sample here was CD4+ T cells sorted from PBMCs, taken around 5 days after the first yellow fever vaccination. This receptor was taken from a young man who received the YFV17D yellow fever vaccine. In DNA, the CDR3 is TGTGCCAGCGACCCCCGGGACAGATATAATTCACCCCTCCACTTT. Its translation: CASDPRDRYNSPLHF.